The clone carrying this TCR beta chain showed up just a few times. Its antigen remains unidentified. Time point specified: late sampling 161 to 241 days after vaccination in three convalescent patients. Described treatment: approximately 11-day PBMC culture with coronavirus spike peptide pools or control peptides (ViraFEST assay). Sequenced with the Oncomine TCR Beta short-read assay was DNA taken from cultured CD4+ T cells. From the PCR reads, TCRdb called clonotypes with MiXCR, one entry per CDR3 protein. The table includes about 21,000 distinct CDR3 sequences, 46% detected once. This entry is derived from a study of vaccination and CD4 T cells after COVID-19. Germline V CDR1 and CDR2: SGHTA, FQGTGA. The CDR3 contains 13 residues. Deletions cut 2 bases from V and 5 bases from J, with 7 bases between.

This chain links TRBV7-3 with TRBJ2-1, with a tentative D call TRBD1 (5 bases). This sequence originates from a human donor who had recovered from COVID-19. The input for sequencing was CD4+ T cells from blood, cultured in vitro, taken about 7 months after SARS-CoV-2 vaccination. The CDR3 spells CASSLGADNEQFF. The CDR3 region has the DNA TGTGCCAGCAGCTTAGGGGCCGACAATGAGCAGTTCTTC.